This T cell receptor (beta chain) emerged from a study of T cell repertoires in aging, cancer and after chemotherapy. Across the study: Six age groups, ranging from 30 or younger to 70 or older, included the donors. Clear clonal overlap appeared across healthy donor samples taken over several months to years.

This clonotype is deemed medium-sized (0.01 to 0.1%). Germline V gene sequence: CDR1 SQVTM, CDR2 ANQGSEA. This CDR3 has 12 amino acids. V was clipped by 3 bases and J by 5 bases, with 10 bases between them. TRB rearrangements spanning V, D and J were amplified using mixed TRB-A/B primers. Via MiXCR, TCRdb re-called the multiplex PCR reads, giving one row per CDR3 protein. The sample lists fewer than 20,000 distinct CDR3 sequences; approximately 46% were seen once. Amplification of TCR beta used genomic DNA extracted from peripheral blood. The sequence was obtained from a human donor in good health. Sequences were obtained from blood. V gene TRBV29-1 combines with J gene TRBJ2-5; tentatively, D is TRBD1 (5 bases). The CDR3 region is CSVEGPEETQYF. The CDR3 bases are TGCAGCGTTGAGGGGCCGGAGGAGACCCAGTACTTC.